These 2 T cell receptor beta chains came from one sample sequenced in a study of blood T cell repertoires in COVID-19. Sequencing used immunoSEQ multiplex PCR; TCRdb keeps in-frame clones, though not all of them. Among some 40,000 clones listed, around 80% were seen once. The sample taken for sequencing was peripheral blood. Receptors originate from a man aged 55-75 years in a cohort sampled during active COVID-19.

This clone was seen once. V gene TRBV4-1 combines with J gene TRBJ2-6; tentatively, D is TRBD1 (5 bases). The CDR3 consists of 17 residues. Germline V gives CDR1 MGHRA, CDR2 YSYEKL. Between the trimmed V and J ends, which lost 0 bases and 0 bases, there was a span of 9 bases. The CDR3 DNA reads TGCGCCAGCAGCCAAGAGGGCAGGGTCTCTGGGGCCAACGTCCTGACTTTC. It is translated as CASSQEGRVSGANVLTF.

The chain joins TRBV3-1 (or the pseudogene TRBV3-2) to TRBJ2-7; 9 bases fit TRBD2. Germline trimming cut 5 bases from V and 6 bases from J; bases unmatched to any gene: 8. The CDR3 runs 14 residues. In germline, CDR1 is LGHDT, CDR2 YNNKEL (reference sequence). The DNA of the CDR3 is TGTGCCAGCAGCTCACTTAGCGGGAGTCGCGAGCAGTACTTC. Translating it yields CASSSLSGSREQYF.